Following are 14 T cell receptor beta chains from one sample sequenced in a study of T cell clonality in common variable immunodeficiency. Using immunoSEQ multiplex PCR, the repertoire was profiled, and TCRdb retains in-frame clones only, with some absent. The sample is made up of fewer than 50,000 clones, none counted only once. The sequencing input was peripheral blood mononuclear cells. These receptors all stem from a person aged 18 to 75 in good health.

The sample holds many counts of this clone. The CDR3 is cut off 3 residues early in the read; its end comes from the germline J gene. V is TRBV11-3 and J is TRBJ2-1, with D uncertain. The germline V gene has CDR1 SGHNT and CDR2 YENEEA. The CDR3 extends over 14 amino acids. Deletions cut 0 bases from V and 4 bases from J, with 7 bases between. The CDR3 spells CASSLDQMYNEQFF. The DNA read from the CDR3 is TGTGCCAGCAGCTTAGATCAGATGTACAATGAG.

This clone has ten or more counts. The read falls 3 residues short of the CDR3 end, and the missing part is taken from the germline J gene. The chain uses TRBV7-8 and TRBJ2-3; TRBD2 agrees at 12 bases. CDR1 SGHVS and CDR2 FQNEAQ come from the germline V gene. With V trimmed by 5 bases and J by 6 bases, 12 bases remained unmatched. CDR3 length equals 17 residues. Partial CDR3 DNA: TGTGCCAGCAGCGTACTTTGGACTAGCGGGAACGGGGATACG. Its translation: CASSVLWTSGNGDT. The CDR3 in its entirety is CASSVLWTSGNGDTQYF. The complete variable domain, with remaining parts taken from reference TRBV7-8 and TRBJ2-3, reads GAGVSQSPRYKVAKRGQDVALRCDPISGHVSLFWYQQALGQGPEFLTYFQNEAQLDKSGLPSDRFFAERPEGSVSTLKIQRTQQEDSAVYLCASSVLWTSGNGDTQYFGPGTRLTVL.

The table lists this clone with many counts. The read ends 3 residues early relative to the CDR3; the germline J gene fills the gap. The chain uses TRBV19 and TRBJ1-1, with 8 positions matching TRBD1. The CDR3 has 14 residues. Germline values: CDR1 LNHDA, CDR2 SQIVND (reference sequence). The V segment lost 5 bases and the J segment 1 base; nucleotides outside the gene matches: 3. CDR3 DNA, as far as it was read: TGTGCCAGTAGTTTCGGACAGGGGAACACTGAA. This translates into CASSFGQGNTE. The whole CDR3 protein is CASSFGQGNTEAFF. Drawing the rest from reference TRBV19 and TRBJ1-1, the complete variable domain is DGGITQSPKYLFRKEGQNVTLSCEQNLNHDAMYWYRQDPGQGLRLIYYSQIVNDFQKGDIAEGYSVSREKKESFPLTVTSAQKNPTAFYLCASSFGQGNTEAFFGQGTRLTVV.

This clone was observed many times. From the germline J gene comes the end of the CDR3, since the read stops 3 residues before it. V is TRBV20-1 and J is TRBJ2-2, with 9 bases aligning to TRBD2. Germline trimming cut 2 bases from V and 2 bases from J; bases unmatched to any gene: 15. Looked up from germline, CDR1 is DFQATT and CDR2 is SNEGSKA (reference sequence). This CDR3 region has 19 residues. The CDR3 reads CSARPTSVTSGDNTGELFF. Partial CDR3 DNA: TGCAGTGCTAGACCAACATCCGTGACTAGCGGAGATAACACCGGGGAG.

At least ten counts were recorded for this clone. The sequence runs out 3 residues before the end of the CDR3; the remainder is reconstructed from the germline J gene. The chain links TRBV20-1 to TRBJ1-6; D gene unclear. The V end lost 6 bases, the J end lost 5 bases, and 11 bases lay between the germline ends. The CDR3 runs 13 residues. Germline V gene lookup returns CDR1 DFQATT and CDR2 SNEGSKA (reference sequence). The CDR3 bases that were read are TGCAGTGCACCGGTGAGGGATAATTCACCC. The encoded protein is CSAPVRDNSP. From start to end, the CDR3 is CSAPVRDNSPLHF.

There are many counts of this clone. The read comes to an end 3 residues before the CDR3 does, leaving the germline J gene to fill in the end. The V gene is TRBV18, the J gene TRBJ2-1; tentative D call: TRBD1 (5 bases). Trimming stripped 3 bases from V and 3 bases from J, with 12 bases between. Germline CDR1 reads KGHSH; CDR2 reads LQKENI. This CDR3 is built from 15 residues. The sequenced part of the CDR3 DNA is TGTGCCAGCTCACCCCTTCACGACAGCTACAATGAG. Translated: CASSPLHDSYNE. In full, the CDR3 is CASSPLHDSYNEQFF.

This clone has a count of ten or more. The read terminates 3 residues ahead of where the CDR3 ends, so the germline J gene completes it. The chain uses TRBV28 and TRBJ2-3, with 11 bases fitting TRBD1. The length of the CDR3 is 14 residues. Per the germline V gene, CDR1 is MDHEN and CDR2 is SYDVKM. Losses at the gene ends were 7 bases for V and 7 bases for J; bases not matched to a gene: 7. The sequenced CDR3 bases are TGTGCCAGCAACTCCGGGACAGGGGGATATACG. Translating it yields CASNSGTGGYT. The complete CDR3 reads CASNSGTGGYTQYF.

This clone was counted at least ten times. The CDR3 extends 3 residues past the end of the read, so its final part is completed from the germline J gene. The chain links TRBV2 to TRBJ1-3; 8 bases are shared with TRBD1. V lost 5 bases, J lost 4 bases, and 4 bases stayed unmatched. The CDR3 extends over 14 amino acids. The V gene's germline CDR1 is SNHLY and CDR2 FYNNEI. The DNA read from the CDR3 is TGTGCCAGCAGTCTTCGGACAGGGGGAAACACC. Translation: CASSLRTGGNT. The entire CDR3 reads CASSLRTGGNTIYF.

In this sample, this clone turned up a few times. The read comes to an end 3 residues before the CDR3 does, leaving the germline J gene to fill in the end. The chain combines TRBV11-2 with TRBJ2-3; 12 nucleotides match TRBD2. The germline CDR1 and CDR2 sequences are SGHAT and FQNNGV. The CDR3 loop spans 15 amino acids. J was trimmed by 4 bases and V by 4 bases; bases with no gene match: 3. The CDR3 spells CASSSGTSGSDTQYF. The DNA read from the CDR3 is TGTGCCAGCAGCTCCGGGACTAGCGGGTCAGATACG. The full variable domain, its missing parts supplied by reference TRBV11-2 and TRBJ2-3, is EAGVAQSPRYKIIEKRQSVAFWCNPISGHATLYWYQQILGQGPKLLIQFQNNGVVDDSQLPKDRFSAERLKGVDSTLKIQPAKLEDSAVYLCASSSGTSGSDTQYFGPGTRLTVL.

This clone showed up many times. The read halts 3 residues ahead of the CDR3 end, with the missing end drawn from the germline J gene. The rearrangement links TRBV9 to TRBJ2-3, with 11 bases that match TRBD2. Trimming removed 6 bases from V and 6 bases from J; junction bases left unmatched: 9. Looked up from germline, CDR1 is SGDLS and CDR2 is YYNGEE. CDR3 length: 15 amino acids. This CDR3 reads CASTLAGGLRDTQYF. Partial CDR3 DNA: TGTGCCAGCACCCTAGCGGGGGGCCTCAGGGATACG.

This clone was detected many times. The CDR3 is cut off 3 residues early in the read; its end comes from the germline J gene. J is TRBJ1-2 and V is TRBV10-3, with TRBD1 matching 8 bases. The CDR3 has 14 amino acids. The junction had 11 bases not matched to a gene; V was cut back by 10 bases and J by 4 bases. In germline, CDR1 is ENHRY, CDR2 SYGVKD. CDR3 loop: CATHQDRATYGYTF. The covered CDR3 bases are TGTGCCACCCATCAGGACAGGGCAACCTATGGC.

This clone was counted ten times or more. The part of the CDR3 DNA that was read is TGTGCCAGCAGTTCTGAAGGGCTCGACTATGGC. It yields the protein CASSSEGLDYG. The entire CDR3 protein reads CASSSEGLDYGYTF. This chain links TRBV2 with TRBJ1-2; D is uncertain. The CDR3 goes on 3 residues after the read ends, and that part is filled in from the germline J gene. Between the trimmed V and J ends, which lost 5 bases and 3 bases, there was a span of 13 bases. The length of the CDR3 is 14 residues. In germline, CDR1 is SNHLY, CDR2 FYNNEI.

This clone was detected many times. The CDR3 is cut off 3 residues early in the read; its end comes from the germline J gene. The genes are TRBV20-1 and TRBJ2-5, with TRBD2 matching over 10 bases. Per the germline V gene, CDR1 is DFQATT and CDR2 is SNEGSKA (reference sequence). V shed 6 bases and J 3 bases; nucleotides not matched to a gene: 10. This CDR3 spans 15 amino acids. The sequenced part of the CDR3 DNA is TGCAGTGCCATACCGGGGACTAGCGTCAAAGAGACC. It codes for CSAIPGTSVKET. The entire CDR3 protein reads CSAIPGTSVKETQYF.

This clone was counted at least ten times. The CDR3 extends 3 residues past the end of the read, so its final part is completed from the germline J gene. This sequence joins TRBV20-1 and TRBJ2-3, with 7 bases identical to TRBD1. CDR1 and CDR2 (germline): DFQATT, SNEGSKA (reference sequence). The CDR3 sequence is 12 residues long. This CDR3 reads CNANRDSYTQYF. Partial CDR3 DNA: TGCAATGCAAACCGGGACAGCTATACG.